These 16 T cell receptor beta chains were sequenced from one sample in a study of human T cells and chemical hapten exposure (dated by TCRdb to the early 2020s). During library preparation, unique molecular identifiers were attached to individual cDNA molecules so that TCRs could be counted quantitatively and reproducibly. The raw public data were reprocessed by TCRdb itself: fastp quality trimming at Q25, MiXCR clonotype calling, in-frame beta chains only. One record per CDR3 amino acid sequence lists the most common genes and DNA. The sample data list about 120,000 distinct CDR3 sequences, and about 7.7% of these were observed just once. Roughly 1.5% of the sample comes from the top ten. Total RNA was extracted from unfractionated whole blood that had been collected in Tempus Blood RNA tubes. Sequencing was done on a sample of whole blood. These receptors came from a human donor in good health. Some clones in this sample may be carry-over from other donors' samples. Donor details come from another sample of the same person, matched by shared clones.

A few counts support this clonotype. V and J are TRBV27 and TRBJ2-4; D possibly matches TRBD1 or TRBD2 (6 bases each). The germline gives CDR1 MNHEY, CDR2 SMNVEV (reference sequence). V was shortened by 8 bases and J by 8 bases, with 28 bases between the two germline ends. The CDR3 is 17 residues long. CDR3 in DNA: TGTGCCAGCGCGAAACAAGGGGGGATTTCTTCTATGGACATTCAGTACTTC. Its protein product is CASAKQGGISSMDIQYF.

The rearrangement links TRBV24-1 to TRBJ2-7; either TRBD1 or TRBD2 may supply D (5 bases each). Trimming pared 9 bases from V and 3 bases from J, leaving 26 bases between. The germline CDR1 and CDR2 sequences are KGHDR and SFDVKD. The CDR3 spans 17 residues. CDR3 amino acids: CATLSGPGNRTLYEQYF. The DNA for the CDR3 is TGTGCCACCCTGAGCGGACCGGGTAACAGGACCCTCTACGAGCAGTACTTC.

The chain uses TRBV29-1 and TRBJ2-3, with a possible D match to TRBD2 (5 bases). CDR3 length: 13 amino acids. Germline values: CDR1 SQVTM, CDR2 ANQGSEA. V lost 5 bases, J lost 0 bases, and 9 bases lay in between. The chain's CDR3 is CSVRLLSTDTQYF. As DNA, the CDR3 is TGCAGCGTTAGACTACTTAGCACAGATACGCAGTATTTT.

At least ten counts were recorded for this clonotype. The rearrangement joins TRBV5-1 to TRBJ2-7; possibly TRBD2 for D (6 bases). Germline CDR1 and CDR2: SGHRS and YFSETQ. V was shortened by 4 bases and J by 5 bases, with 16 bases between the two germline ends. This CDR3 contains 14 residues. CDR3: CASSTAGRGDEQYF. The CDR3 region has the DNA TGCGCCAGCAGCACCGCGGGGCGCGGAGACGAGCAGTACTTC.

This clonotype was seen only a few times. The CDR3 DNA follows: TGTGCCAGCAGTTACCAAGGCAAGCAGTTCTTC. Encoded protein: CASSYQGKQFF. The chain recombines TRBV6-5 with TRBJ2-1; D is ambiguous. Germline V gene data show CDR1 as MNHEY and CDR2 as SVGAGI. This CDR3 has 11 residues. V lost 2 bases and J 11 bases, leaving 7 bases between the germline ends.

This clonotype has ten or more counts. The J gene is TRBJ1-1, the V gene TRBV20-1; possibly TRBD1 for D (5 bases). CDR1 is DFQATT and CDR2 is SNEGSKA in the germline V gene (reference sequence). The CDR3 totals 13 residues. The V and J ends lost 1 base and 6 bases respectively, with 12 bases between them. CDR3 coding DNA: TGCAGTGCTAGAGGCGGCAGGGTGGCTGAAGCTTTCTTT. Its protein is CSARGGRVAEAFF.

The chain uses TRBV4-3 and TRBJ2-5; tentatively, D is TRBD2 (6 bases). From germline, CDR1 is LGHNA and CDR2 YSLEER. The germline V and J ends were trimmed by 0 bases and 5 bases, with 10 bases remaining between them. This CDR3 region has 14 residues. CDR3 bases: TGCGCCAGCAGCCAAGATAGGGCGGGGGAGACCCAGTACTTC. This translates into CASSQDRAGETQYF.

Many counts were recorded for this clonotype. The rearrangement uses TRBV20-1 and TRBJ2-1; 10 nucleotides align to TRBD2. Per germline, CDR1 DFQATT and CDR2 SNEGSKA (reference sequence). The CDR3 loop spans 14 amino acids. V shed 5 bases, J shed 2 bases, and the junction held 3 bases outside the gene matches. CDR3 nucleotides: TGCAGTGCTCTACTAGCGGGAACCTACAATGAGCAGTTCTTC. Its protein is CSALLAGTYNEQFF.

This clonotype has a handful of counts. The rearrangement links TRBV5-6 to TRBJ2-7; D gene uncertain. The CDR3 is 12 amino acids. V was pared by 1 base and J by 2 bases, with 4 bases between. Germline-derived CDR1 and CDR2 are SGHDT and YYEEEE. This chain's CDR3 is CASSLSAYEQYF. In DNA form, the CDR3 reads TGTGCCAGCAGCTTGAGTGCCTACGAGCAGTACTTC. Together with reference TRBV5-6 and TRBJ2-7, the CDR3 gives the full variable domain: DAGVTQSPTHLIKTRGQQVTLRCSPKSGHDTVSWYQQALGQGPQFIFQYYEEEERQRGNFPDRFSGHQFPNYSSELNVNALLLGDSALYLCASSLSAYEQYFGPGTRLTVT.

This clonotype has just a few counts. CDR3 bases: TGTGCCAGCAGTGAACGTAGCGGAGCCTACGAGCAGTACTTC. This codes for CASSERSGAYEQYF. The chain links TRBV2 to TRBJ2-7; possible D gene TRBD2, 6 bases. V was clipped by 2 bases and J by 2 bases, with 10 bases between them. CDR3 length equals 14 residues. Germline V lookup: CDR1 SNHLY, CDR2 FYNNEI.

In its sample, this clonotype was seen a few times. The chain has TRBV7-2 and TRBJ2-5; 8 bases map to TRBD1. The V segment lost 3 bases and the J segment 5 bases; nucleotides outside the gene matches: 14. The CDR3 consists of 17 residues. Germline CDR1 SGHTA, CDR2 FQGNSA. This chain's CDR3 is CASSFLSTGQGGETQYF. In DNA form, the CDR3 reads TGTGCCAGCAGCTTCTTATCTACTGGACAGGGCGGCGAGACCCAGTACTTC.

This clonotype was counted at least ten times. This chain uses TRBV7-2 with TRBJ2-2; 12 bases fit TRBD2. The germline CDR1 and CDR2 sequences are SGHTA and FQGNSA. The J segment lost 4 bases and the V segment lost 0 bases, leaving 9 bases of the junction unmatched. CDR3 length: 19 amino acids. The CDR3 protein is CASSLAPLAGGPFTGELFF. CDR3 DNA: TGTGCCAGCAGCTTAGCGCCTCTAGCGGGAGGGCCGTTCACCGGGGAGCTGTTTTTT. The whole variable domain, filled in from reference TRBV7-2 and TRBJ2-2, reads GAGVSQSPSNKVTEKGKDVELRCDPISGHTALYWYRQSLGQGLEFLIYFQGNSAPDKSGLPSDRFSAERTGGSVSTLTIQRTQQEDSAVYLCASSLAPLAGGPFTGELFFGEGSRLTVL.

The sample holds a few counts of this clonotype. The rearrangement uses TRBV2 and TRBJ2-4; unclear D gene. Germline-derived CDR1 and CDR2 are SNHLY and FYNNEI. V lost 2 bases and J lost 10, with 12 bases in between. This CDR3 comprises 13 residues. The CDR3 protein is CASSESFNRIQYF. DNA for the CDR3: TGTGCCAGCAGTGAATCATTTAACAGAATTCAGTACTTC.

This clonotype was picked up a small number of times. V usage is TRBV11-2 and J usage is TRBJ2-7; TRBD2 matches 8 bases. Germline V gene lookup returns CDR1 SGHAT and CDR2 FQNNGV. J was trimmed by 6 bases and V by 5 bases; bases with no gene match: 6. There are 13 residues in the CDR3. The CDR3 loop reads CASSPPGGGEQYF. The DNA for the CDR3 is TGTGCCAGCAGCCCCCCGGGGGGGGGCGAGCAGTACTTC.

The chain uses TRBV6-5 and TRBJ1-2, with TRBD1 matching over 7 bases. CDR1 is MNHEY, CDR2 SVGAGI, per germline. Trimming cost V 0 bases and J 3 bases; bases outside gene matches: 7. The CDR3 covers 16 residues. The CDR3 nucleotides are TGTGCCAGCAGTTACTCGAGCAGGGGGGATGACTATGGCTACACCTTC. Translated: CASSYSSRGDDYGYTF.

The rearrangement links TRBV3-1 to TRBJ2-3; no firm D call. The V end lost 0 bases, the J end lost 4 bases, and 5 bases lay between the germline ends. The CDR3 runs to 13 residues. From germline, CDR1 is LGHDT and CDR2 YNNKEL (reference sequence). The CDR3 loop is CASSQEYADTQYF. The CDR3 DNA reads TGTGCCAGCAGCCAAGAGTACGCAGATACGCAGTATTTT.